Listed below are T cell receptor beta chains from one sample, sequenced in a study of shared clonotypes between healthy human individuals. Profiling relied on immunoSEQ multiplex PCR, and the TCRdb table lists in-frame clones only, not all of them. The profile covers roughly 1 million clones, with about 77% appearing a single time and 1.5% taken by the ten largest. The specimen sequenced was memory CD4+ T cells sorted from blood. These receptor sequences come from a man aged 18-30 years in good health. Each CDR3 is given with its conserved first and last residue. D genes are given only for firm matches. Only part of the rows carry a size: once, few, many, or a class if the clone is expanded.

len: 15
v_gene: TRBV7-2
j_gene: TRBJ2-6
d_gene: TRBD1
abundance: NA
CDR3aa: CATDSGGAGANVLTF
CDR3nt: TGTGCCACCGATTCAGGGGGCGCTGGGGCCAACGTCCTGACTTTC

len: 21
v_gene: TRBV19
j_gene: TRBJ2-1
d_gene: TRBD2
abundance: NA
CDR3aa: CASSISSGRVYGGPTTNEQFF
CDR3nt: TGTGCCAGTAGTATCTCTAGCGGGAGGGTGTATGGCGGACCCACTACCAATGAGCAGTTCTTC

len: 13
v_gene: TRBV28
j_gene: TRBJ1-1
d_gene: TRBD1
abundance: NA
CDR3aa: CASMRQGGTEAFF
CDR3nt: TGTGCCAGCATGCGGCAGGGGGGCACTGAAGCTTTCTTT

len: 16
v_gene: TRBV5-1
j_gene: TRBJ2-2
d_gene: TRBD2
abundance: NA
CDR3aa: CASSLLTGGSAGELFF
CDR3nt: TGCGCCAGCAGCTTGCTAACGGGAGGGTCAGCCGGGGAGCTGTTTTTT

len: 14
v_gene: TRBV5-1
j_gene: TRBJ1-1
d_gene: NA
abundance: once
CDR3aa: CASSRISGTQEAFF
CDR3nt: TGCGCCAGCAGCCGAATTTCCGGGACACAAGAAGCTTTCTTT

len: 16
v_gene: TRBV7-2
j_gene: TRBJ1-4
d_gene: TRBD1
abundance: NA
CDR3aa: CASSDWRGQTKTRLFF
CDR3nt: TGTGCCAGCAGCGATTGGAGGGGACAGACCAAAACACGGCTGTTTTTT

len: 13
v_gene: TRBV30
j_gene: TRBJ1-3
d_gene: NA
abundance: few
CDR3aa: CASTATSGNTIYF
CDR3nt: TGTGCCTCGACGGCGACCTCTGGAAACACCATATATTTT

len: 16
v_gene: TRBV5-1
j_gene: TRBJ2-3
d_gene: NA
abundance: NA
CDR3aa: CASSSSSWASTDTQYF
CDR3nt: TGCGCCAGCAGCTCATCTAGCTGGGCTAGCACAGATACGCAGTATTTT

len: 15
v_gene: TRBV28
j_gene: TRBJ2-3
d_gene: NA
abundance: few
CDR3aa: CASRSTGRHPDTQYF
CDR3nt: TGTGCCAGCCGATCCACAGGGCGCCACCCAGATACGCAGTATTTT

len: 14
v_gene: TRBV4-3
j_gene: TRBJ2-7
d_gene: NA
abundance: NA
CDR3aa: CASSPRDRPYEQYF
CDR3nt: TGCGCCAGCAGCCCCCGGGACCGACCCTACGAGCAGTACTTC

len: 18
v_gene: TRBV11-2
j_gene: TRBJ2-3
d_gene: NA
abundance: few
CDR3aa: CASSLLAGRGHSTDTQYF
CDR3nt: TGTGCCAGCAGCTTGTTAGCGGGAAGGGGGCATAGCACAGATACGCAGTATTTT

len: 14
v_gene: TRBV6-1
j_gene: TRBJ2-2
d_gene: TRBD1
abundance: NA
CDR3aa: CASKGQGDTGELFF
CDR3nt: TGTGCCAGCAAGGGACAGGGTGACACCGGGGAGCTGTTTTTT

len: 13
v_gene: TRBV28
j_gene: TRBJ2-7
d_gene: NA
abundance: NA
CDR3aa: CASSPGRSSEQYF
CDR3nt: TGTGCCAGCAGTCCGGGACGGTCCAGCGAGCAGTACTTC

len: 16
v_gene: TRBV9
j_gene: TRBJ1-3
d_gene: NA
abundance: NA
CDR3aa: CASSVGVGSSGNTIYF
CDR3nt: TGTGCCAGCAGCGTAGGTGTAGGAAGCTCTGGAAACACCATATATTTT

len: 13
v_gene: TRBV10-3
j_gene: TRBJ2-5
d_gene: NA
abundance: once
CDR3aa: CAISGGESGTQYF
CDR3nt: TGTGCCATCAGTGGGGGGGAGAGTGGGACCCAGTACTTC

len: 16
v_gene: TRBV16
j_gene: TRBJ2-6
d_gene: NA
abundance: NA
CDR3aa: CASSQSKGTGANVLTF
CDR3nt: TGTGCCAGCAGCCAATCTAAGGGGACTGGGGCCAACGTCCTGACTTTC

len: 20
v_gene: TRBV11-2
j_gene: TRBJ2-7
d_gene: TRBD1
abundance: NA
CDR3aa: CASSLDRRVGTGKARYEQYF
CDR3nt: TGTGCCAGCAGCTTAGATCGGAGGGTCGGGACAGGGAAAGCCAGGTACGAGCAGTACTTC

len: 17
v_gene: TRBV9
j_gene: TRBJ2-1
d_gene: TRBD2
abundance: NA
CDR3aa: CASSVDIGGGPYNEQFF
CDR3nt: TGTGCCAGCAGCGTCGACATTGGGGGAGGGCCGTACAATGAGCAGTTCTTC

len: 15
v_gene: TRBV6-4
j_gene: TRBJ2-3
d_gene: TRBD2
abundance: NA
CDR3aa: CASSDSRAGGDTQYF
CDR3nt: TGTGCCAGCAGTGACTCGAGGGCGGGAGGCGATACGCAGTATTTT

len: 13
v_gene: TRBV5-6
j_gene: TRBJ1-5
d_gene: NA
abundance: NA
CDR3aa: CASSLGPNQPQHF
CDR3nt: TGTGCCAGCAGCTTAGGACCTAATCAGCCCCAGCATTTT

len: 13
v_gene: TRBV15
j_gene: TRBJ1-2
d_gene: NA
abundance: NA
CDR3aa: CATSRGGLYGYTF
CDR3nt: TGTGCCACCAGCCGAGGAGGCCTCTATGGCTACACCTTC

len: 15
v_gene: TRBV14
j_gene: TRBJ2-2
d_gene: NA
abundance: NA
CDR3aa: CASSGASANTGELFF
CDR3nt: TGTGCCAGCAGTGGGGCATCCGCGAACACCGGGGAGCTGTTTTTT

len: 18
v_gene: TRBV5-6
j_gene: TRBJ2-7
d_gene: TRBD1
abundance: NA
CDR3aa: CASRFGDPTGGRTYEQYF
CDR3nt: TGTGCCAGCAGATTTGGGGATCCTACAGGGGGTAGGACCTACGAGCAGTACTTC